The 32 T cell receptor beta chains listed next were all sequenced from one sample in a study of blood T cell repertoires in COVID-19. Measured with immunoSEQ multiplex PCR; TCRdb has only the in-frame clones, and not every one. The repertoire has over 65,000 clones, approximately 80% of them found once; the top ten carry about 15%. Sequencing used peripheral blood. The source of these receptors is a man of 80 years or more with active COVID-19.

J is TRBJ2-5 and V is TRBV5-6; weak D call: TRBD2 (5 bases). Germline CDR1 SGHDT, CDR2 YYEEEE. This CDR3 comprises 17 residues. Between the trimmed V and J ends, which lost 4 bases and 7 bases, there was a span of 26 bases. CDR3 in amino acids: CASSHRKWTNAGVTQYF. Written as DNA, the CDR3 is TGTGCCAGCAGCCACCGAAAATGGACGAACGCCGGGGTGACCCAGTACTTC.

V usage is TRBV5-3 and J usage is TRBJ2-6; 7 nucleotides agree with TRBD1. TRBV5-3 is identified as an open reading frame with a role that is uncertain. V was clipped by 4 bases and J by 4 bases; unmatched bases: 14. The CDR3 runs to 18 residues. The CDR3 sequence is CARSMTGFNVSGANVLTF. The CDR3 DNA sequence: TGTGCCAGAAGCATGACAGGGTTTAACGTATCGGGGGCCAACGTCCTGACTTTC.

This chain links TRBV10-3 with TRBJ1-2; D possibly corresponds to TRBD1 (6 bases). CDR1 and CDR2 from the germline V gene are ENHRY and SYGVKD. The CDR3 totals 14 residues. The V and J ends lost 10 bases and 3 bases respectively, with 18 bases between them. The CDR3 DNA reads as TGTGCCAGCCAAACAGGGAGGGGTGACTATGGCTACACCTTC. It translates to CASQTGRGDYGYTF.

The chain carries TRBV18 and TRBJ2-1; 12 nucleotides line up with TRBD2. Germline assignment: CDR1 KGHSH and CDR2 LQKENI. V trimming: 0 bases; J trimming: 4 bases; junction bases outside the gene matches: 1. The CDR3 is 16 residues long. The CDR3: CASSPPTSGRYNEQFF. As DNA, the CDR3 is TGTGCCAGCTCACCACCGACTAGCGGGAGATACAATGAGCAGTTCTTC.

The rearrangement uses TRBV4-1 and TRBJ1-5, with D hard to call. Trimming shortened V by 4 bases and J by 0 bases, and 13 bases separated the two germline ends. CDR1 is MGHRA and CDR2 is YSYEKL in the germline V gene. The CDR3 covers 16 residues. The CDR3 DNA follows: TGCGCCAGCAGCCGTAGTGCGGGCCTTAGCAATCAGCCCCAGCATTTT. It encodes CASSRSAGLSNQPQHF.

This clone was found once. The chain links TRBV28 to TRBJ1-5; the match to TRBD1 covers 11 bases. The CDR3 totals 17 residues. V lost 4 bases and J lost 11; bases outside the gene matches: 16. Looked up from germline, CDR1 is MDHEN and CDR2 is SYDVKM. The CDR3 nucleotides read TGTGCCAGCAGTTCCGTGGACAGGGGGCCGGTCGGTCTGACCCAGCATTTT. It is translated as CASSSVDRGPVGLTQHF.

The chain combines TRBV18 with TRBJ2-3; 12 bases match TRBD1. Unmatched junction bases numbered 9, after V lost 4 bases and J lost 7 bases. This CDR3 has 16 amino acids. The germline V gene encodes CDR1 KGHSH and CDR2 LQKENI. CDR3 residues: CASSQPGTGGRHTQYF. CDR3 sequence (DNA): TGTGCCAGCTCACAGCCCGGGACAGGGGGCCGGCATACGCAGTATTTT.

The chain employs TRBV7-3 and TRBJ2-5; 13 bases align to TRBD2. The CDR3 is 15 residues long. Germline-derived CDR1 and CDR2 are SGHTA and FQGTGA. J lost 5 bases, V lost 5 bases, and 5 bases had no gene match. CDR3 nucleotides: TGTGCCAGCAGCGAAACTAGCGGGGGGGCCGAGACCCAGTACTTC. It translates to CASSETSGGAETQYF.

This clone was picked up a small number of times. V and J are TRBV18 and TRBJ1-2; 7 nucleotides line up with TRBD1. The J segment lost 0 bases and the V segment lost 0 bases, leaving 16 bases of the junction unmatched. CDR1 and CDR2 from the germline V gene are KGHSH and LQKENI. This CDR3 has 20 residues. As DNA, the CDR3 is TGTGCCAGCTCACCACCGTCTATTCGGGACGCAGGACAGGCTAACTATGGCTACACCTTC. Translated, it gives CASSPPSIRDAGQANYGYTF.

This rearrangement joins TRBV18 to TRBJ2-5; 8 nucleotides line up with TRBD1. J was trimmed by 6 bases and V by 6 bases; bases with no gene match: 9. Germline V CDR1 and CDR2: KGHSH, LQKENI. The CDR3 totals 14 residues. In DNA form, the CDR3 reads TGTGCCAGCTCGCCTACCACAGGGGGGAAGACCCAGTACTTC. Its translation is CASSPTTGGKTQYF.

The chain employs TRBV18 and TRBJ1-1; 8 bases line up with TRBD1. Germline assignment: CDR1 KGHSH and CDR2 LQKENI. CDR3 size: 15 residues. After removal of 0 bases from V and 4 bases from J, the junction contained 4 bases not matched to a gene. CDR3 sequence (DNA): TGTGCCAGCTCACCACCGGACAGGGTGGGCACTGAAGCTTTCTTT. Protein: CASSPPDRVGTEAFF.

V usage is TRBV7-6 and J usage is TRBJ2-1; 9 bases map to TRBD1. CDR1 is SGHVS, CDR2 FNYEAQ, per germline. The V segment lost 1 base and the J segment 9 bases; nucleotides outside the gene matches: 4. The CDR3 covers 14 residues. This CDR3 is CASSLESTGGEQFF. The CDR3 coding sequence is TGTGCCAGCAGCTTAGAGTCGACAGGGGGTGAGCAGTTCTTC.

The V call is TRBV5-1, the J call TRBJ2-2, with TRBD2 as a possible D gene (5 bases). Trimming cost V 0 bases and J 6 bases, with 12 bases left between them. CDR1 and CDR2 (germline): SGHRS, YFSETQ. This CDR3 contains 15 residues. The CDR3 bases are TGCGCCAGCAGCTTGGGCCAAGGGAGAGCCGGGGAGCTGTTTTTT. Translating it yields CASSLGQGRAGELFF.

V is TRBV27 and J is TRBJ1-6, with TRBD1 matching over 9 bases. The CDR3 is 15 residues long. CDR1 MNHEY and CDR2 SMNVEV come from the germline V gene (reference sequence). V lost 6 bases, J lost 7 bases, and 7 bases stayed unmatched. The CDR3 loop reads CASRWDRVGNSPLHF. CDR3 sequence (DNA): TGTGCCAGCAGATGGGACAGGGTGGGGAATTCACCCCTCCACTTT.

The V gene is TRBV7-9, the J gene TRBJ2-7; the match to TRBD1 covers 9 bases. V gave up 4 bases and J gave up 1 base; unmatched junction bases: 2. Germline-derived CDR1 and CDR2 are SEHNR and FQNEAQ (reference sequence). The CDR3 totals 14 residues. The CDR3 DNA reads TGTGCCAGCAGCTCGACAGGGGGATCCTACGAGCAGTACTTC. Translating gives CASSSTGGSYEQYF.

A few counts support this clone. CDR3 sequence reads: CASSLVQRGNYEQYF. DNA for the CDR3: TGTGCCAGCAGCTTAGTCCAGCGGGGTAACTACGAGCAGTACTTC. This chain connects TRBV7-9 to TRBJ2-7; 7 bases are a match to TRBD2. V shed 1 base, J shed 3 bases, and the junction held 6 bases outside the gene matches. The CDR3 loop spans 15 amino acids. Germline V gives CDR1 SEHNR, CDR2 FQNEAQ (reference sequence).

The V call is TRBV7-8, the J call TRBJ1-1, with 7 bases identical to TRBD1. Trimming at V came to 5 bases and at J to 5 bases, leaving 11 bases not matched to a gene. The CDR3 loop spans 15 amino acids. The germline gives CDR1 SGHVS, CDR2 FQNEAQ. The CDR3: CASSPDRAAGTEAFF. The CDR3 nucleotides read TGTGCCAGCAGCCCAGACAGGGCGGCAGGGACTGAAGCTTTCTTT. Full variable domain (outside the CDR3, taken from reference TRBV7-8 and TRBJ1-1): GAGVSQSPRYKVAKRGQDVALRCDPISGHVSLFWYQQALGQGPEFLTYFQNEAQLDKSGLPSDRFFAERPEGSVSTLKIQRTQQEDSAVYLCASSPDRAAGTEAFFGQGTRLTVV.

This clone has more than one count but fewer than ten. The gene calls are TRBV27 and TRBJ2-3; TRBD2 might be the D (5 bases). The V gene's germline CDR1 is MNHEY and CDR2 SMNVEV (reference sequence). CDR3 size: 16 residues. With 6 bases removed from V and 0 bases from J, the gap between germline ends came to 16 bases. For the CDR3, the DNA is TGTGCCAGCAGGGGAGAGCGCGGTCCTAGCACAGATACGCAGTATTTT. This translates into CASRGERGPSTDTQYF.

V usage is TRBV9 and J usage is TRBJ2-1, with 11 bases fitting TRBD2. Looked up from germline, CDR1 is SGDLS and CDR2 is YYNGEE. The CDR3 spans 15 residues. V lost 2 bases to trimming and J lost 9 bases; unmatched junction nucleotides: 7. The CDR3 is CASSVSGTSGFEQFF. The DNA of the CDR3 is TGTGCCAGCAGCGTCTCCGGGACTAGCGGTTTTGAGCAGTTCTTC.

This clone was seen a few times. V is TRBV7-6 and J is TRBJ2-5; D possibly corresponds to TRBD2 (6 bases). The germline CDR1 and CDR2 sequences are SGHVS and FNYEAQ. V was trimmed by 1 base and J by 5 bases, leaving 14 bases between them. The CDR3 runs to 15 residues. CDR3 DNA: TGTGCCAGCAGCTTAGAACCCGGGAGTGGCGAGACCCAGTACTTC. Translation gives CASSLEPGSGETQYF.

CDR3 in DNA: TGTGCCAGCAGTCCCTCCCTTGGCTACACCTTC. Translated: CASSPSLGYTF. The chain joins TRBV7-9 to TRBJ1-2; no firm D call. CDR3 size: 11 residues. Germline V gives CDR1 SEHNR, CDR2 FQNEAQ (reference sequence). V was clipped by 6 bases and J by 7 bases, with 9 bases between them.

The CDR3: CASSSPAGGTDTQYF. For the CDR3, the DNA is TGTGCCAGCAGCTCCCCCGCGGGAGGCACAGATACGCAGTATTTT. The V call is TRBV28, the J call TRBJ2-3, with 7 bases identical to TRBD2. V dropped 6 bases and J dropped 1; count of bases not matched to a gene: 7. The CDR3 is 15 residues long. Per the germline V gene, CDR1 is MDHEN and CDR2 is SYDVKM.

The chain carries TRBV28 and TRBJ2-7, with 7 bases lining up with TRBD2. Germline CDR1 reads MDHEN; CDR2 reads SYDVKM. V gave up 6 bases and J gave up 4 bases; unmatched junction bases: 12. The CDR3 consists of 15 residues. The DNA of the CDR3 is TGTGCCAGCAGATCCGAAAGCGGGGTAGGTTACGAGCAGTACTTC. Amino acids: CASRSESGVGYEQYF.

V usage is TRBV6-5 and J usage is TRBJ1-5, with 10 bases aligning to TRBD1. The ends lost 6 bases at V and 5 bases at J; junction bases unmatched: 7. The CDR3 totals 15 residues. Germline values: CDR1 MNHEY, CDR2 SVGAGI. The CDR3 DNA sequence: TGTGCCAGCAGGGGCGCCGGGACAGGGGATCAGCCCCAGCATTTT. Protein product: CASRGAGTGDQPQHF.

This clone was observed a single time. V and J are TRBV18 and TRBJ2-1, with 10 bases fitting TRBD2. Germline CDR1 reads KGHSH; CDR2 reads LQKENI. The length of the CDR3 is 17 residues. J gave up 4 bases and V 2 bases, and 8 bases lay outside the gene matches. Written as DNA, the CDR3 is TGTGCCAGCTCACCAGCCCTAGCGGGAGACAAATACAATGAGCAGTTCTTC. Translating it yields CASSPALAGDKYNEQFF.

V usage is TRBV6-5 and J usage is TRBJ1-1, with 8 bases fitting TRBD1. V shed 6 bases and J 5 bases; nucleotides not matched to a gene: 11. The V gene's germline CDR1 is MNHEY and CDR2 SVGAGI. The CDR3 contains 15 residues. CDR3: CASSRRTGRTTEAFF. The CDR3 DNA is TGTGCCAGCAGCAGGAGGACAGGGCGGACGACTGAAGCTTTCTTT.

V usage is TRBV4-3 and J usage is TRBJ1-1, with D perhaps matching TRBD1 (5 bases). Trimming shortened V by 0 bases and J by 0 bases, and 14 bases separated the two germline ends. The germline V gene has CDR1 LGHNA and CDR2 YSLEER. This CDR3 has 17 amino acids. Written as DNA, the CDR3 is TGCGCCAGCAGCCAAGATCCGTCCGGGACTCTGAACACTGAAGCTTTCTTT. Its translation: CASSQDPSGTLNTEAFF.

The chain has TRBV6-5 and TRBJ1-2, with 8 bases that match TRBD1. V lost 6 bases and J lost 4; bases outside the gene matches: 10. The CDR3 covers 15 residues. Germline V gene lookup returns CDR1 MNHEY and CDR2 SVGAGI. The CDR3 sequence: CASRDRDRNFYGYTF. In DNA, the CDR3 is TGTGCCAGCAGGGACCGGGACAGGAACTTCTATGGCTACACCTTC.

The J gene is TRBJ1-6, the V gene TRBV2; TRBD1 matches at 8 bases. Germline CDR1 and CDR2: SNHLY and FYNNEI. The CDR3 spans 14 residues. The V segment lost 7 bases and the J segment 9 bases; nucleotides outside the gene matches: 8. CDR3 DNA sequence: TGTGCCAGCAAAGGACAGGGTACTTTTTCACCCCTCCACTTT. Translation: CASKGQGTFSPLHF.

V usage is TRBV5-1 and J usage is TRBJ1-3; 10 bases are a match to TRBD1. The ends lost 4 bases at V and 2 bases at J; junction bases unmatched: 6. The CDR3 consists of 16 residues. Germline V gene data show CDR1 as SGHRS and CDR2 as YFSETQ. The CDR3 nucleotides read TGCGCCAGCAGCCCTGCCGGGACAGGGGCTGGAAACACCATATATTTT. It yields the protein CASSPAGTGAGNTIYF.

The gene calls are TRBV7-8 and TRBJ1-1, with TRBD1 identical over 9 bases. This CDR3 comprises 14 residues. CDR1 and CDR2 (germline): SGHVS, FQNEAQ. The V gene end was trimmed by 1 base and the J gene end by 4 bases; junction bases not matched to a gene: 1. The CDR3 region has the DNA TGTGCCAGCAGCTTAGACAGGGGGCCCACTGAAGCTTTCTTT. This encodes CASSLDRGPTEAFF.

This chain links TRBV9 with TRBJ1-2; D gene unclear. V lost 3 bases to trimming and J lost 3 bases, with 12 bases between them. This CDR3 spans 14 amino acids. The germline V gene encodes CDR1 SGDLS and CDR2 YYNGEE. The CDR3 DNA sequence: TGTGCCAGCAGCGCTCTCGGGGTTGACTATGGCTACACCTTC. Translation gives CASSALGVDYGYTF.